The 21 T cell receptor beta chains below all came from one sample that was sequenced in a study of T cells in localized non-small cell lung cancer. Clones were read by immunoSEQ multiplex PCR, and TCRdb kept only the in-frame ones, dropping some. The profile shows fewer than 13,000 clones, 40% to 55% of them singletons. The sequences come from lymph node tissue, collected before any cancer treatment. The receptors derive from a woman aged 35-75 years with stage II squamous cell lung carcinoma.

This chain joins TRBV19 and TRBJ1-1; no clear D gene. CDR3 length: 13 residues. CDR1 and CDR2 from the germline V gene are LNHDA and SQIVND (reference sequence). V lost 7 bases, J lost 0 bases, and 9 bases lay in between. CDR3 bases: TGTGCCAGTACTGACGGGGTGAACACTGAAGCTTTCTTT. It yields the protein CASTDGVNTEAFF.

This clone was observed a handful of times. This rearrangement joins TRBV19 to TRBJ2-2, with D perhaps matching TRBD1 or TRBD2 (5 bases each). This CDR3 contains 16 residues. V was trimmed by 3 bases and J by 2 bases, leaving 13 bases between them. The germline gives CDR1 LNHDA, CDR2 SQIVND (reference sequence). The CDR3 spells CASSMGTTHNTGELFF. Here the CDR3 DNA reads TGTGCCAGTAGTATGGGGACCACCCATAACACCGGGGAGCTGTTTTTT.

This sequence joins TRBV9 and TRBJ2-3; the match to TRBD1 covers 10 bases. Germline CDR1 reads SGDLS; CDR2 reads YYNGEE. CDR3 size: 16 residues. After removal of 4 bases from V and 6 bases from J, the junction contained 11 bases not matched to a gene. The CDR3 sequence is CASSSRDRGLSDTQYF. The CDR3 bases are TGTGCCAGCAGCTCCCGGGACAGGGGCTTATCGGATACGCAGTATTTT.

The genes are TRBV7-2 and TRBJ1-5, with a weak D call TRBD1 (5 bases). The CDR3 consists of 15 residues. CDR1 is SGHTA, CDR2 FQGNSA, per germline. V lost 3 bases to trimming and J lost 1 base, with 10 bases between them. As DNA, the CDR3 is TGTGCCAGCAGCTTGCTAGGGACCAGCAATCAGCCCCAGCATTTT. Protein: CASSLLGTSNQPQHF.

The chain employs TRBV9 and TRBJ2-2; 7 positions agree with TRBD1. Germline trimming cut 5 bases from V and 7 bases from J; bases unmatched to any gene: 2. Germline V gene lookup returns CDR1 SGDLS and CDR2 YYNGEE. This CDR3 comprises 12 residues. CDR3 sequence: CASRQGYGELFF. The CDR3 region has the DNA TGTGCCAGCAGACAGGGGTACGGGGAGCTGTTTTTT.

This clone appeared a few times. This chain connects TRBV11-3 to TRBJ1-1, with unresolved D. Germline V gene data show CDR1 as SGHNT and CDR2 as YENEEA. V lost 4 bases and J lost 5, with 17 bases in between. The CDR3 is made up of 15 amino acids. The CDR3 reads CASSSTATRPTEAFF. The CDR3 coding sequence is TGTGCCAGCAGCTCGACCGCGACAAGACCGACTGAAGCTTTCTTT.

About this clone itself: The DNA is left out, because the CDR3 cannot be placed on it with certainty; the CDR3 is given as TCRdb lists it. The rearrangement links TRBV7-5 to TRBJ2-1. TRBV7-5 is a pseudogene. The length of the CDR3 is 14 amino acids, counting both ends. CDR3 loop: CASSTWARGNEQFF.

In DNA form, the CDR3 reads TGTGCCAGCAGCCAGGACAGTGGGGGGCCAAAACTGTTTTTT. It yields the protein CASSQDSGGPKLFF. The rearrangement uses TRBV11-3 and TRBJ1-4; a weak D match, TRBD1 (6 bases). The CDR3 contains 14 residues. V shed 5 bases and J shed 10 bases, with 17 bases lying between them. The germline V gene encodes CDR1 SGHNT and CDR2 YENEEA.

CDR3 loop: CASSSGFPSSNQPQHF. CDR3 coding DNA: TGTGCCAGCAGCTCAGGGTTCCCCTCCAGCAATCAGCCCCAGCATTTT. V is TRBV11-3 and J is TRBJ1-5, with D perhaps matching TRBD1 (5 bases). V lost 4 bases and J lost 1, with 14 bases in between. The CDR3 runs 16 residues. Germline values: CDR1 SGHNT, CDR2 YENEEA.

This clone showed up just a few times. V usage is TRBV9 and J usage is TRBJ2-2; D is possibly TRBD2 (6 bases). This CDR3 is 15 amino acids long. Looked up from germline, CDR1 is SGDLS and CDR2 is YYNGEE. The V end was cut by 4 bases, the J end by 0 bases, with 10 bases between. DNA of the CDR3: TGTGCCAGCAGCCTGCGGGGTTCGAACACCGGGGAGCTGTTTTTT. The encoded protein is CASSLRGSNTGELFF. The variable domain in full, with the rest retrieved from reference TRBV9 and TRBJ2-2, is DSGVTQTPKHLITATGQRVTLRCSPRSGDLSVYWYQQSLDQGLQFLIQYYNGEERAKGNILERFSAQQFPDLHSELNLSSLELGDSALYFCASSLRGSNTGELFFGEGSRLTVL.

The chain links TRBV10-1 to TRBJ2-5, with D perhaps TRBD1 or TRBD2 (5 bases each). The CDR3 is 13 amino acids. The germline CDR1 and CDR2 sequences are WNHNN and SYGVQD (reference sequence). V lost 5 bases, J lost 4 bases, and 11 bases lay in between. Written as DNA, the CDR3 is TGCGCCAGCAGTTGGGGACCCGGAGAGACCCAGTACTTC. As protein: CASSWGPGETQYF.

V gene TRBV7-5 combines with J gene TRBJ1-6; no check of the table's D call, TRBD1, against the DNA was made. TRBV7-5 is marked as a pseudogene. The CDR3 covers 14 residues. CDR3 residues: CASSQQGANSPLHF. DNA of the CDR3: TGTGCCAGCAGCCAACAGGGGGCGAATTCACCCCTCCACTTT.

The rearrangement uses TRBV19 and TRBJ2-1, with 11 positions matching TRBD2. The CDR3 is 16 amino acids. The trim removed 7 bases at V and 4 bases at J, leaving 9 bases unmatched. Germline loops: CDR1 LNHDA, CDR2 SQIVND (reference sequence). The CDR3 here is CASTSSSGRTYNEQFF. For the CDR3, the DNA is TGTGCCAGTACCTCATCTAGCGGGAGGACTTACAATGAGCAGTTCTTC.

This clone was counted between two and nine times. V is TRBV6-8 and J is TRBJ1-1; D call uncertain. Germline V gives CDR1 MNHGY, CDR2 SAAAGT. Trimming removed 8 bases from V and 1 base from J, with 11 bases in between. This CDR3 spans 13 amino acids. The CDR3, as DNA: TGTGCCAGCGGATCGACGGCGAACACTGAAGCTTTCTTT. It is translated as CASGSTANTEAFF.

This clone showed up just a few times. This rearrangement joins TRBV11-3 to TRBJ1-6, with D unresolved. The CDR3 extends over 15 amino acids. Trimming took 7 bases from V and 7 from J, leaving 17 bases between them. In germline, CDR1 is SGHNT, CDR2 YENEEA. The CDR3 is CASTRPSDKNSPLHF. The CDR3 nucleotides are TGTGCCAGCACCAGACCCTCGGATAAAAATTCACCCCTCCACTTT.

This clone has more than one count but fewer than ten. The CDR3 sequence is CASSGLGSTNEKLFF. CDR3 DNA: TGCGCCAGCAGTGGACTCGGCTCAACTAATGAAAAACTGTTTTTT. V gene TRBV10-2 combines with J gene TRBJ1-4; no clear D. CDR1 and CDR2 (germline): WSHSY, SAAADI. Trimming took 4 bases from V and 0 from J, leaving 9 bases between them. This CDR3 has 15 residues.

This sequence joins TRBV6-8 and TRBJ1-4; tentatively, D is TRBD1 (5 bases). V lost 6 bases to trimming and J lost 7 bases, with 15 bases between them. The CDR3 is made up of 14 amino acids. Germline V lookup: CDR1 MNHGY, CDR2 SAAAGT. For the CDR3, the DNA is TGTGCCAGCAGCGTCGGAGGACAAGGTGAAAAACTGTTTTTT. This gives the protein CASSVGGQGEKLFF.

This clone is a singleton in its sample. The rearrangement links TRBV6-8 to TRBJ2-2, with TRBD2 identical over 7 bases. This CDR3 contains 15 residues. V lost 10 bases and J lost 8; bases outside the gene matches: 16. In germline, CDR1 is MNHGY, CDR2 SAAAGT. The DNA of the CDR3 is TGTGCCATCGGCGGGGGACGGACGCGGGGAGGGGAGCTGTTTTTT. Its protein is CAIGGGRTRGGELFF.

The chain uses TRBV7-5 and TRBJ1-4; the D call in the table, TRBD1, was not verified against the DNA. TRBV7-5 is reported as a pseudogene. This CDR3 spans 15 amino acids. CDR3 protein: CASNLLPGQGEKLFF. In nucleotides, the CDR3 is TGTGCCAGCAACTTACTCCCCGGACAGGGAGAAAAACTGTTTTTT.

This clone was seen a handful of times. The chain uses TRBV6-8 and TRBJ1-4; the D gene is possibly TRBD1 (6 bases). The V end lost 7 bases, the J end lost 5 bases, and 8 bases lay between the germline ends. CDR3 length equals 12 residues. CDR1 MNHGY and CDR2 SAAAGT come from the germline V gene. The CDR3, as DNA: TGTGCCAGCAAGACAGGAAATGAAAAACTGTTTTTT. Protein: CASKTGNEKLFF.

This clone was counted a few times. V is TRBV9 and J is TRBJ2-2; weak D call: TRBD2 (6 bases). This CDR3 comprises 14 residues. V was cut by 4 bases and J by 1 base, with 8 bases left in between. CDR1 and CDR2 from the germline V gene are SGDLS and YYNGEE. The CDR3 spells CASSLGGNTGELFF. CDR3 DNA: TGTGCCAGCAGCCTCGGGGGGAACACCGGGGAGCTGTTTTTT.